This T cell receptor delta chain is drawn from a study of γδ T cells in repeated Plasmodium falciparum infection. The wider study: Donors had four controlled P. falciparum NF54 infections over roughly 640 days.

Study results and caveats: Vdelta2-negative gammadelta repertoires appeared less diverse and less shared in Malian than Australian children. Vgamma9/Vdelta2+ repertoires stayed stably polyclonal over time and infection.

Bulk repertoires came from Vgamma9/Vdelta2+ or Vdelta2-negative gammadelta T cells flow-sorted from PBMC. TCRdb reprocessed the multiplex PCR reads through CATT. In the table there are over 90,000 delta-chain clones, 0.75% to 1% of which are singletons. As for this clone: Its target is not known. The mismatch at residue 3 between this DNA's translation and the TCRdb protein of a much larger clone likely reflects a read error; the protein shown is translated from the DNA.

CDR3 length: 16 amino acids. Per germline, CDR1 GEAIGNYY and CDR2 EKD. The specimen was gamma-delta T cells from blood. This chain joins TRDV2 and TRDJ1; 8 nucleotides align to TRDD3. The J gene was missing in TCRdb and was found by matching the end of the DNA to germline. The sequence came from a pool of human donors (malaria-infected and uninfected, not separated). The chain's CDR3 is CAGDESTGGSPDKLIF. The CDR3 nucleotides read TGTGCCGGTGACGAATCCACTGGGGGCTCACCCGATAAACTCATCTTT.